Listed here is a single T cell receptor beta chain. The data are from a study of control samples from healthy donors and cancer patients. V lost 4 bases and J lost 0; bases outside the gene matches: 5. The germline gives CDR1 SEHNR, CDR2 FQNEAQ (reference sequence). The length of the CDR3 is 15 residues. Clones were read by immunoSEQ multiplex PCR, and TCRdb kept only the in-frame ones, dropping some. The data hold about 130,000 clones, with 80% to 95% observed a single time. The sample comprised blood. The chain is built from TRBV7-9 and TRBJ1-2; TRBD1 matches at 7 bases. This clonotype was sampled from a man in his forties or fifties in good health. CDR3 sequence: CASSSDREANYGYTF. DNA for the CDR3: TGTGCCAGCAGCTCTGACAGGGAAGCTAACTATGGCTACACCTTC.